Each of the 22 T cell receptor beta chains below was sequenced from the same sample in a study of T-cell memory formation after mild COVID-19. TCRdb ran MiXCR on the 5' RACE reads and lists one entry per CDR3 protein. The sample contains around 300,000 distinct CDR3 sequences, approximately 19% of which appear only once. Sequencing input: PBMCs or a T cell subset sorted from them (not recorded which). These receptors came from a man aged 18 to 35 who had mild COVID-19 (a few samples of this study predate the infection). Cell type and time point are not known.

This clonotype was detected only a few times. This chain connects TRBV7-7 to TRBJ2-3; 7 bases match TRBD1. CDR1 and CDR2 from the germline V gene are SSHAT and FNYEAQ (reference sequence). The length of the CDR3 is 14 residues. V was pared by 5 bases and J by 2 bases, with 4 bases of the junction left unmatched. The CDR3 here is CASSQGQFTDTQYF. The CDR3 DNA is TGTGCCAGCAGCCAGGGACAGTTCACAGATACGCAGTATTTT. Based on the CDR3 plus reference TRBV7-7 and TRBJ2-3, the full variable domain is GAGVSQSPRYKVTKRGQDVTLRCDPISSHATLYWYQQALGQGPEFLTYFNYEAQPDKSGLPSDRFSAERPEGSISTLTIQRTEQRDSAMYRCASSQGQFTDTQYFGPGTRLTVL.

This clonotype was found many times. The chain links TRBV20-1 to TRBJ1-1, with a weak D call TRBD1 (6 bases). This CDR3 has 12 amino acids. V lost 3 bases and J lost 2, with 7 bases in between. The germline gives CDR1 DFQATT, CDR2 SNEGSKA (reference sequence). This CDR3 is CSARTGNTEAFF. In DNA form, the CDR3 reads TGCAGTGCTAGGACAGGTAACACTGAAGCTTTCTTT.

This clonotype appeared a few times. This rearrangement joins TRBV4-3 to TRBJ2-7; D remains ambiguous. V dropped 0 bases and J dropped 3 bases, with 6 bases sitting between them. CDR3 length: 13 amino acids. Per the germline V gene, CDR1 is LGHNA and CDR2 is YSLEER. The CDR3 DNA sequence: TGCGCCAGCAGCCAAGAACACGGCTACGAGCAGTACTTC. It codes for CASSQEHGYEQYF.

This rearrangement joins TRBV6-2 or TRBV6-3 to TRBJ1-2; D unresolved. The CDR3 is 13 amino acids. V was trimmed by 7 bases and J by 3 bases, leaving 12 bases between them. Germline V CDR1 and CDR2: MNHEY, SVGEGT. For the CDR3, the DNA is TGTGCCAGCACAGGCATCTCGGACTATGGCTACACCTTC. Encoded protein: CASTGISDYGYTF.

CDR3 nucleotide sequence: TGCGCCAGCAGCTTGGATATGGGACAGGCTACCTATGGCTACACCTTC. Encoded protein: CASSLDMGQATYGYTF. The V call is TRBV5-1, the J call TRBJ1-2; 8 nucleotides align to TRBD1. The germline CDR1 and CDR2 sequences are SGHRS and YFSETQ. The V and J ends lost 0 bases and 4 bases, in that order; junction bases with no gene match: 8. CDR3 length: 16 amino acids.

This clonotype was seen a few times. The chain has TRBV4-2 and TRBJ1-5, with D possibly TRBD1 on 5 matching bases. The CDR3 totals 14 residues. Trimming took 0 bases from V and 6 from J, leaving 9 bases between them. CDR1 is LGHNA and CDR2 is YNFKEQ in the germline V gene. CDR3 amino acids: CASSQDLGGQPQHF. CDR3 DNA: TGTGCCAGCAGCCAAGACCTCGGGGGTCAGCCCCAGCATTTT.

This sequence joins TRBV5-6 and TRBJ2-2, with D uncertain. V shed 4 bases and J shed 5 bases, with 6 bases lying between them. The CDR3 spans 12 residues. CDR1 is SGHDT, CDR2 YYEEEE, per germline. The CDR3 loop is CASSRLTGELFF. In DNA, the CDR3 is TGTGCCAGCAGCCGACTGACCGGGGAGCTGTTTTTT.

The gene calls are TRBV10-3 and TRBJ1-4, with D tentatively TRBD1 (6 bases). Germline-derived CDR1 and CDR2 are ENHRY and SYGVKD. The CDR3 loop spans 13 amino acids. The V end lost 10 bases, the J end lost 8 bases, and 17 bases lay between the germline ends. The CDR3 DNA is TGTGCCACGTCACAGGGCTGGCGGGAAAAACTGTTTTTT. Protein product: CATSQGWREKLFF.

The sample holds a few counts of this clonotype. The gene calls are TRBV5-1 and TRBJ2-5; 11 bases are a match to TRBD2. Germline CDR1 is SGHRS and CDR2 is YFSETQ. V lost 0 bases and J lost 4; bases outside the gene matches: 2. The CDR3 contains 15 residues. The CDR3 loop is CASSLGLAGLETQYF. CDR3 DNA sequence: TGCGCCAGCAGCTTGGGACTAGCGGGGTTAGAGACCCAGTACTTC.

Of note for this clonotype: A much larger clone differs by one base, so this may be a read error. V usage is TRBV6-5 and J usage is TRBJ2-2; D gene ambiguous. Germline V lookup: CDR1 MNHEY, CDR2 SVGAGI. The CDR3 contains 13 residues. The V end was cut by 2 bases, the J end by 4 bases, with 5 bases between. CDR3 sequence: CASSYVFTGELFF. CDR3 nucleotides: TGTGCCAGCAGTTACGTTTTCACCGGGGAGCTGTTTTTT.

J is TRBJ2-2 and V is TRBV11-2; D ambiguous. Per germline, CDR1 SGHAT and CDR2 FQNNGV. This CDR3 is 15 amino acids long. V was cut by 5 bases and J by 3 bases, with 13 bases left in between. CDR3 amino acids: CASSNVLDYTGELFF. CDR3 nucleotide sequence: TGTGCCAGCAGCAACGTTCTAGATTACACCGGGGAGCTGTTTTTT.

This clonotype was detected a few times. V and J are TRBV29-1 and TRBJ2-7, with 7 bases that match TRBD2. The CDR3 runs to 12 residues. V shed 7 bases, J shed 6 bases, and the junction held 9 bases outside the gene matches. Germline CDR1 and CDR2: SQVTM and ANQGSEA. The CDR3 region is CSAGGWSGEQYV. CDR3 bases: TGCAGCGCCGGGGGGTGGTCGGGCGAGCAGTACGTC.

The table lists this clonotype with a few counts. The V call is TRBV27, the J call TRBJ2-7; D is ambiguous. The CDR3 consists of 13 residues. Trimming shortened V by 0 bases and J by 3 bases, and 6 bases separated the two germline ends. Germline V gives CDR1 MNHEY, CDR2 SMNVEV (reference sequence). CDR3 in DNA: TGTGCCAGCAGTTTATCGCCCGGCTACGAGCAGTACTTC. Translating gives CASSLSPGYEQYF.

This clonotype turned up a few times. The chain couples TRBV16 to TRBJ2-5; tentatively, D is TRBD1 or TRBD2 (5 bases each). V was trimmed by 4 bases and J by 3 bases, leaving 18 bases between them. Germline loops: CDR1 KGHSY, CDR2 FQNENV. This CDR3 contains 16 residues. CDR3 in amino acids: CASSLVVGTEKETQYF. In DNA form, the CDR3 reads TGTGCCAGCAGCCTTGTGGTGGGGACGGAAAAAGAGACCCAGTACTTC.

The chain uses TRBV4-1 and TRBJ2-3; D ambiguous. The CDR3 sequence is 15 residues long. Germline V gene data show CDR1 as MGHRA and CDR2 as YSYEKL. Trimming left V 1 base short and J 3 bases short, with 11 bases between. The CDR3 sequence is CASSQAGVPTDTQYF. Written as DNA, the CDR3 is TGCGCCAGCAGCCAAGCAGGAGTCCCGACAGATACGCAGTATTTT.

Ten or more counts support this clonotype. The chain is built from TRBV20-1 and TRBJ2-6, with D unclear. V was shortened by 6 bases and J by 1 base, with 7 bases between the two germline ends. Germline V gene sequence: CDR1 DFQATT, CDR2 SNEGSKA (reference sequence). The CDR3 is 13 amino acids. The CDR3 DNA reads TGCAGTGCCCTAAAATCTGGGGCCAACGTCCTGACTTTC. Protein sequence: CSALKSGANVLTF.

This sequence joins TRBV7-3 and TRBJ2-1, with TRBD1 matching over 8 bases. Germline V gives CDR1 SGHTA, CDR2 FQGTGA. V dropped 5 bases and J dropped 2; count of bases not matched to a gene: 5. The CDR3 runs 15 residues. For the CDR3, the DNA is TGTGCCAGCAGCCCGCAACAGGGGGCCTACAATGAGCAGTTCTTC. It encodes CASSPQQGAYNEQFF.

The V gene is TRBV11-2, the J gene TRBJ2-7; D gene ambiguous. This CDR3 is 13 amino acids long. V was shortened by 5 bases and J by 2 bases, with 10 bases between the two germline ends. Germline loops: CDR1 SGHAT, CDR2 FQNNGV. CDR3 DNA: TGTGCCAGCAGCCCCGATTGGCCCTACGAGCAGTACTTC. Amino acids: CASSPDWPYEQYF.

The table lists this clonotype with a few counts. The chain uses TRBV20-1 and TRBJ2-7; no definite D call. Deletions cut 3 bases from V and 2 bases from J, with 11 bases between. The CDR3 extends over 13 amino acids. Germline-derived CDR1 and CDR2 are DFQATT and SNEGSKA (reference sequence). The CDR3 coding sequence is TGCAGTGCTAGTAACGGAAACACCTACGAGCAGTACGTC. Its protein product is CSASNGNTYEQYV.

This clonotype was counted only a few times. The chain recombines TRBV6-2 or TRBV6-3 with TRBJ1-5; D possibly corresponds to TRBD1 (5 bases). Germline V gene data show CDR1 as MNHEY and CDR2 as SVGEGT. With 2 bases removed from V and 2 bases from J, the gap between germline ends came to 10 bases. This CDR3 is built from 15 residues. The CDR3 region is CASSYGPGGNQPQHF. CDR3 nucleotides: TGTGCCAGCAGTTACGGCCCGGGGGGCAATCAGCCCCAGCATTTT.

The table lists this clonotype with a few counts. J is TRBJ2-5 and V is TRBV4-3; 8 bases map to TRBD2. Germline trimming cut 0 bases from V and 1 base from J; bases unmatched to any gene: 4. The germline V gene encodes CDR1 LGHNA and CDR2 YSLEER. There are 16 residues in the CDR3. The CDR3 loop is CASSQDRLAGQETQYF. The CDR3 nucleotides read TGCGCCAGCAGCCAAGATAGGCTAGCGGGCCAAGAGACCCAGTACTTC.

The sample holds many counts of this clonotype. The chain couples TRBV9 to TRBJ2-1, with D possibly TRBD2 on 6 matching bases. The CDR3 is 17 residues long. V lost 0 bases and J lost 0, with 13 bases in between. Germline V gene lookup returns CDR1 SGDLS and CDR2 YYNGEE. The CDR3: CASSVVGGPSSYNEQFF. The CDR3 DNA reads TGTGCCAGCAGCGTAGTGGGGGGTCCCAGCTCCTACAATGAGCAGTTCTTC.